This T cell receptor beta chain was identified in a study of blood T cell repertoires in COVID-19. Across the study: Samples taken during acute and convalescent COVID-19 were collected in the United States, Italy and Spain. PBMCs, B-cell-depleted T cells, or T cells provided the cDNA or gDNA that made up the material.

This clone was seen a single time. Methods used by the authors: Reference gene primer amplification yielded estimated nucleated cell counts. Clones were read by immunoSEQ multiplex PCR, and TCRdb kept only the in-frame ones, dropping some. That table furnishes V, J and clone size, whereas the DNA furnished D and trimming. The sample carries about 440,000 clones, nearly 90% recorded once. The receptor comes from a woman aged 18 to 35 with acute COVID-19. The sample taken for sequencing was PBMCs or T cells enriched from blood (not recorded which).

For the CDR3, the DNA is TGTGCCAGCAGCCTGGACAGGGGGTTTGGCTACACCTTC. Its protein product is CASSLDRGFGYTF. This chain connects TRBV6-5 to TRBJ1-2, with 10 bases matching TRBD1. Germline V CDR1 and CDR2: MNHEY, SVGAGI. This CDR3 is 13 amino acids long. Trimming cost V 6 bases and J 7 bases; bases outside gene matches: 5.